A selection of T cell receptor beta chains follows, all from one sample in a study of shared clonotypes between healthy human individuals. Repertoires were generated with immunoSEQ multiplex PCR, while TCRdb's copy carries only in-frame clones and drops some. The data contain some 1.5 million clones, roughly 96% of them singletons. Sequencing used naive CD4+ T cells sorted from blood. The receptors come from a man aged 30 to 45 in good health. Each CDR3 is given without its conserved first and last residue.

TRBV28	TRBJ2-2	ASSAAKGSAGELF
TRBV18	TRBJ2-3	ASRRTGFDTDTQY
TRBV4-2	TRBJ2-3	ASSQDGRGGDSPFSTDTQY
TRBV19	TRBJ2-7	ASSHGQGGSYEQY
TRBV5-4	TRBJ1-5	ASSQGVDQPQH
TRBV5-4	TRBJ2-7	ASSLDGVFYEQY
TRBV7-6	TRBJ2-3	ASSPKYRGNTDTQY
TRBV5-1	TRBJ2-1	ASSLFRSDEQF
TRBV6-1	TRBJ2-7	ASSRLSSYEQY
TRBV18	TRBJ1-2	ASSPQFRRNYGYT
TRBV4-3	TRBJ2-1	ASSQSHPLAVFDNEQF
TRBV19	TRBJ2-7	ASSDWNSYEQY
TRBV25-1	TRBJ2-1	ATPAASSHEQF
TRBV7-9	TRBJ2-2	ASSLSRTGELF
TRBV14	TRBJ1-3	ASSLIQGIVSGNTIY
TRBV5-4	TRBJ2-2	ASSLLLAANTGELF
TRBV27	TRBJ2-2	ASSSTGLDTGELF
TRBV25-1	TRBJ1-4	ASREQKNEKLF
TRBV29-1	TRBJ2-3	SVLAGVGDTQY
TRBV9	TRBJ2-1	ASIQVHEQF
TRBV6-6	TRBJ2-7	ASSYSGQQY
TRBV10-1	TRBJ1-3	ASSESIWAGNTIY
TRBV25-1	TRBJ2-4	ASSAGSIQY
TRBV10-3	TRBJ2-7	ATVQIPAYEQY
TRBV10-1	TRBJ2-5	ASSESRETQY
TRBV29-1	-	SVAGTPSSYEQY
TRBV9	TRBJ2-3	ASSVDFTGGGDTDTQY
TRBV6-6	TRBJ1-2	ASSPRGSYGYT
TRBV6-1	TRBJ1-5	ASSVINQPQH
TRBV4-1	TRBJ2-1	ASSLFLILNDNEQF
TRBV29-1	TRBJ2-5	SVVGAGETQY
TRBV5-1	TRBJ2-1	ASSLRPGSSYNEQF
TRBV29-1	TRBJ2-5	SVGTGEKTQY
TRBV28	TRBJ1-1	ASSLGGEVEAF
TRBV4-1	TRBJ1-3	ASSQDKGAFGSGNTIY
TRBV7-6	TRBJ2-6	ASSDGTSGIGGANVLT
TRBV4-3	TRBJ2-1	ASSQEGSSNEQF
TRBV15	TRBJ1-5	ATSRTTGYNQPQH
TRBV11-3	TRBJ1-1	ASSLGRNTEAF
TRBV5-5	TRBJ2-1	ASSSRLVEGYNEQF
TRBV20-1	TRBJ1-2	SARDSPNYT
TRBV7-9	TRBJ2-2	ASSSLTAMNTGELF
TRBV28	TRBJ2-1	ASRRRLGGRSYNEQF
TRBV6-1	TRBJ1-1	AGGRWGRTEAF
TRBV9	TRBJ2-3	ASSGSGSATDTQY
TRBV7-9	TRBJ2-2	ASSPFTGELF
TRBV29-1	TRBJ2-3	SVEKLAGGGTDTQY
TRBV10-1	TRBJ1-1	ASSEGSDGREAF
TRBV29-1	TRBJ2-1	SGRGRRTSGHNEQF
TRBV7-9	TRBJ2-1	ASSLTRVNNEQF
TRBV5-1	TRBJ2-2	ASSLSGWPGVGGELF
TRBV5-4	TRBJ2-7	ASGPTGGAHEQY